The clone carrying this T cell receptor (beta chain) was found a few times. This entry is derived from a study of cytomegalovirus exposure and HLA in healthy donors. CDR3 length equals 15 residues. CDR1 is MNHEY, CDR2 SVGAGI, per germline. After removal of 5 bases from V and 7 bases from J, the junction contained 14 bases not matched to a gene. PCR employed 60 Vbeta and 13 Jbeta primers. Produced via immunoSEQ multiplex PCR; TCRdb's table is partial and in-frame only. The table has approximately 120,000 clones, 70% to 85% seen once. The rearrangement links TRBV6-5 to TRBJ2-7, with 7 bases matching TRBD2. The receptor was derived from a woman aged 45-65 years in good health and CMV-seronegative. The material sequenced was PBMCs. For the CDR3, the DNA is TGTGCCAGCAGTCGTAATCCGGGACTACCAGTTGAGCAGTACTTC. It yields the protein CASSRNPGLPVEQYF.